The rows below give T cell receptor beta chains drawn from one sample of a study of CD8+CD57+ T cells in acquired aplastic anemia. TCRdb reprocessed the reads with MiXCR, giving one entry per CDR3 protein. This repertoire shows 110,000 or so distinct CDR3 sequences, roughly 50% found once; its top ten account for around a third. Sequenced: sorted CD4+, CD8+, or CD8+CD57+ T cells (not recorded which) from PBMCs. The receptors were sampled from a human donor in good health, serving as a control. CDR3s include the opening cysteine and the closing phenylalanine or tryptophan. The D gene is left open where the match is weak. Expanded clones get a size class; other rows say once, few or many, or leave the size out.

v_gene,d_gene,abundance,j_gene,CDR3aa,CDR3nt
TRBV19,.,.,TRBJ1-2,CASSTLSIRPLYGYTF,TGTGCCAGTAGTACCCTATCGATCCGGCCCCTCTATGGCTACACCTTC
TRBV2,.,many,TRBJ1-5,CASDAISNQPQHF,TGTGCCAGCGATGCAATAAGCAATCAGCCCCAGCATTTT
TRBV11-3,TRBD1,.,TRBJ2-7,CASRPGGISYEQYF,TGTGCCAGCAGGCCAGGGGGTATCAGCTACGAGCAGTACTTC
TRBV7-9,.,once,TRBJ2-1,CASSFDLSNEQFF,TGTGCCAGCAGCTTCGACTTAAGCAATGAGCAGTTCTTC
TRBV19,.,many,TRBJ1-1,CASSIVVGMNTEAFF,TGTGCCAGTAGTATAGTAGTGGGCATGAACACTGAAGCTTTCTTT
TRBV13,.,many,TRBJ1-1,CASSSMENTEAFF,TGTGCCAGCAGCTCGATGGAGAACACTGAAGCTTTCTTT
TRBV2,.,many,TRBJ1-1,CASSDGPQVNTEAFF,TGTGCCAGCAGTGACGGCCCGCAGGTGAACACTGAAGCTTTCTTT
TRBV11-2,TRBD2,.,TRBJ2-2,CASSFCIAGANTGELFF,TGTGCCAGCAGCTTCTGCATAGCGGGGGCCAACACCGGGGAGCTGTTTTTT
TRBV19,.,many,TRBJ1-1,CASSIALGGTEAFF,TGTGCCAGTAGTATAGCCCTGGGAGGGACTGAAGCTTTCTTT
TRBV9,.,many,TRBJ2-3,CASGDTQYF,TGTGCCAGCGGGGATACGCAGTATTTT
TRBV10-3,.,.,TRBJ2-2,CAISESGPGQATGELFF,TGTGCCATCAGTGAGTCAGGGCCAGGGCAGGCGACCGGGGAGCTGTTTTTT
TRBV5-1,TRBD2,many,TRBJ2-7,CASSVSGGAYEQYF,TGCGCCAGCAGCGTCAGCGGGGGGGCCTACGAGCAGTACTTC
TRBV6-1,TRBD1,many,TRBJ2-7,CASSLRGPYEQYF,TGTGCCAGCAGTCTCAGGGGGCCCTACGAGCAGTACTTC
TRBV5-8,.,once,TRBJ1-1,CASSQLSGTEAFF,TGTGCCAGCAGCCAACTCTCCGGGACAGAAGCTTTCTTT
TRBV19,.,many,TRBJ2-5,CASSLESSRETQYF,TGTGCCAGTAGTCTAGAGTCCAGTCGAGAGACCCAGTACTTC
TRBV7-3,TRBD2,.,TRBJ2-3,CASSELLAGGPDTQYF,TGTGCCAGCAGCGAACTACTAGCGGGAGGGCCAGATACGCAGTATTTT
TRBV7-2,.,.,TRBJ2-2,CASSQGDGELFF,TGCGCCAGCAGCCAGGGCGACGGGGAGCTGTTTTTT
TRBV10-2,TRBD1,.,TRBJ1-3,CASSESAGQPNGDTIYF,TGCGCCAGCAGTGAGTCCGCGGGACAGCCGAATGGAGACACCATATATTTT
TRBV7-9,.,once,TRBJ1-2,CASIPGGQGNYGYTF,TGTGCCAGCATCCCCGGTGGGCAGGGAAACTATGGCTACACCTTC
TRBV20-1,TRBD1,.,TRBJ2-3,CSAHEEDRGPTDTQYF,TGCAGTGCCCATGAGGAAGACAGGGGGCCTACAGATACGCAGTATTTT
TRBV20-1,.,.,TRBJ1-1,CSARGDGAEAFF,TGCAGTGCTAGGGGGGACGGGGCTGAAGCTTTCTTT
TRBV10-1,TRBD2,.,TRBJ2-1,CASSESGGGRSEQFF,TGCGCCAGCAGTGAGTCGGGCGGGGGGCGTAGCGAGCAGTTCTTC
TRBV10-3,TRBD1,.,TRBJ2-3,CAISEGQGGTDTQYF,TGTGCCATCAGTGAGGGACAGGGGGGCACAGATACGCAGTATTTT
TRBV7-9,.,.,TRBJ2-5,CASSPVGETQYF,TGTGCCAGCAGCCCTGTCGGAGAGACCCAGTACTTC
TRBV20-1,TRBD2,many,TRBJ2-1,CSARALAGVVPLPDEQFF,TGCAGTGCTAGAGCCCTAGCGGGGGTAGTCCCCTTACCCGATGAGCAGTTCTTC
TRBV10-3,TRBD1,.,TRBJ1-2,CAISESGQGANGYTF,TGTGCCATCAGTGAGTCGGGACAGGGGGCGAATGGCTACACCTTC
TRBV3-1,.,.,TRBJ2-7,CASSHRQGNEQYF,TGTGCCAGCAGCCATCGTCAGGGAAACGAGCAGTACTTC
TRBV10-3,.,once,TRBJ2-3,CAISDVLGTTDTQYF,TGTGCCATCAGTGACGTCCTAGGGACCACAGATACGCAGTATTTT
TRBV4-2,.,many,TRBJ1-1,CASSQGNEAFF,TGTGCCAGCAGCCAAGGCAATGAAGCTTTCTTT
TRBV2,TRBD1,.,TRBJ2-1,CAISDRVGNEQFF,TGTGCCATCTCAGACAGGGTAGGCAATGAGCAGTTCTTC
TRBV2,.,.,TRBJ1-5,CASGREGNQPQHF,TGTGCCAGCGGTCGTGAGGGCAATCAGCCCCAGCATTTT
TRBV29-1,.,.,TRBJ2-7,CSVLGGFTDEQYF,TGCAGCGTTCTGGGGGGTTTTACCGACGAGCAGTACTTC
TRBV28,.,many,TRBJ1-5,CASSHQGQGHQPQHF,TGTGCCAGCAGTCACCAAGGCCAGGGGCATCAGCCCCAGCATTTT
TRBV29-1,TRBD2,once,TRBJ2-7,CSVGGGRGSYEQYF,TGCAGCGTTGGTGGCGGGAGGGGCTCCTACGAGCAGTACTTC
TRBV6-4,.,.,TRBJ1-2,CASSEAGVGYGYTF,TGTGCCAGCAGTGAGGCAGGCGTGGGCTATGGCTACACCTTC
TRBV4-1,.,many,TRBJ2-5,CASSQTAGTPGETQYF,TGCGCCAGCAGCCAGACCGCCGGGACCCCAGGGGAGACCCAGTACTTC
TRBV25-1,TRBD2,few,TRBJ2-1,CASSGTSGDNTYNEQFF,TGTGCCAGCAGTGGGACTAGCGGGGACAATACCTACAATGAGCAGTTCTTC
TRBV19,.,few,TRBJ1-2,CASSIVGGIYGYTF,TGTGCCAGTAGTATTGTAGGGGGGATTTATGGCTACACCTTC
TRBV7-6,TRBD2,.,TRBJ2-3,CASSLEGLATDTQYF,TGTGCCAGCAGCTTAGAGGGACTAGCCACAGATACGCAGTATTTT
TRBV28,TRBD2,few,TRBJ2-5,CASSLELAGTTQETQYF,TGTGCCAGCAGTTTGGAACTAGCGGGGACTACACAAGAGACCCAGTACTTC
TRBV10-2,TRBD2,.,TRBJ2-3,CASSTGGADTQYF,TGCGCCAGCAGCACCGGGGGGGCAGATACGCAGTATTTT
TRBV7-9,.,.,TRBJ2-5,CASSSGAWYQETQYF,TGTGCCAGCAGCTCTGGGGCTTGGTACCAAGAGACCCAGTACTTC
TRBV7-9,.,few,TRBJ2-7,CASSLVFDEQYF,TGTGCCAGCAGCTTAGTGTTCGACGAGCAGTACTTC
TRBV10-3,TRBD2,.,TRBJ2-5,CAISATSEETQYF,TGTGCCATCAGTGCAACTAGCGAGGAGACCCAGTACTTC
TRBV5-1,.,many,TRBJ1-4,CASSSVDLSTNEKLFF,TGCGCCAGCAGCTCGGTGGACTTATCAACTAATGAAAAACTGTTTTTT
TRBV24-1,.,.,TRBJ1-1,CATRPGRAMNTEAFF,TGTGCCACCAGGCCCGGACGGGCAATGAACACTGAAGCTTTCTTT
TRBV10-3,TRBD1,few,TRBJ2-7,CAIRTGVEQYF,TGTGCCATCAGAACAGGGGTTGAGCAGTACTTC
TRBV25-1,.,.,TRBJ2-3,CASSAAMGTTDTQYF,TGTGCCAGCAGTGCCGCAATGGGTACCACAGATACGCAGTATTTT
TRBV2,.,few,TRBJ2-2,CASRKFAGDGTGELFF,TGTGCCAGCAGGAAATTCGCCGGCGACGGGACCGGGGAGCTGTTTTTT
TRBV19,TRBD1,.,TRBJ1-1,CASSTGRDRGIEAFF,TGTGCCAGTAGTACCGGCCGGGACAGGGGGATCGAAGCTTTCTTT
TRBV6-5,.,many,TRBJ1-1,CASSYSIGGTEAFF,TGTGCCAGCAGTTACTCGATAGGAGGCACTGAAGCTTTCTTT
TRBV29-1,.,.,TRBJ1-2,CSVEDRGGYTF,TGCAGCGTTGAAGACAGGGGTGGCTACACCTTC
TRBV5-1,.,many,TRBJ2-1,CASSLAGGGNEQFF,TGCGCCAGCAGCTTGGCAGGGGGAGGCAATGAGCAGTTCTTC
TRBV20-1,TRBD1,.,TRBJ2-7,CSAQTGTYEQYF,TGCAGTGCTCAGACAGGGACCTACGAGCAGTACTTC
TRBV7-8,.,many,TRBJ1-4,CASSLGFPEKLFF,TGTGCCAGCAGCTTGGGGTTCCCTGAAAAACTGTTTTTT
TRBV7-9,.,many,TRBJ2-7,CASSGPRQVSSYEQYF,TGTGCCAGCAGCGGCCCACGACAGGTCTCGTCCTACGAGCAGTACTTC
TRBV7-9,.,few,TRBJ2-5,CASSSEGETQYF,TGTGCCAGCAGCTCAGAGGGGGAGACCCAGTACTTC